This is a list of T cell receptor beta chains from one sample in a study of T cell repertoires in cytomegalovirus infection. Their antigen targets remain unknown. TCRdb used MiXCR to reprocess the reads, holding one entry per CDR3 protein. The table shows roughly 730,000 distinct CDR3 sequences, with around a third occurring only once. This material consisted of cultured PBMCs, taken from culture after CMV antigen stimulation. Every receptor here comes from a human donor in good health (CMV status not recorded). Some clones in this sample may be carry-over from other donors' samples. CDR3s include the opening cysteine and the closing phenylalanine or tryptophan. The order of the fields is clone size, J gene, D gene, V gene, CDR3 protein, CDR3 DNA. A D gene is named only where the DNA matches it firmly. Clone size is not always given. Where it is, it says once, few, many or a class for expanded clones.

clone_size: .; j_call: TRBJ2-7; d_call: TRBD2; v_call: TRBV7-2; cdr3_aa: CASSPGGDEQYF; cdr3_nt: TGTGCCAGCTCGCCTGGGGGGGACGAGCAGTACTTC
clone_size: many; j_call: TRBJ2-1; d_call: .; v_call: TRBV7-6; cdr3_aa: CASAKGWGYNEQFF; cdr3_nt: TGTGCCAGCGCCAAGGGGTGGGGGTACAATGAGCAGTTCTTC
clone_size: .; j_call: TRBJ2-7; d_call: TRBD2; v_call: TRBV7-2; cdr3_aa: CASSLSLAGGVGEQYF; cdr3_nt: TGTGCCAGCAGCTTATCGCTAGCGGGAGGGGTTGGTGAGCAGTACTTC
clone_size: few; j_call: TRBJ2-7; d_call: .; v_call: TRBV6-5; cdr3_aa: CASSYEAVGLSYEQYF; cdr3_nt: TGTGCCAGCAGTTACGAGGCTGTGGGACTCTCCTACGAGCAGTACTTC
clone_size: .; j_call: TRBJ2-3; d_call: TRBD2; v_call: TRBV10-3; cdr3_aa: CAASGGADTQYF; cdr3_nt: TGTGCCGCTAGCGGGGGGGCAGATACGCAGTATTTT
clone_size: many; j_call: TRBJ1-1; d_call: .; v_call: TRBV12-3/TRBV12-4; cdr3_aa: CASSWGNTEAFF; cdr3_nt: TGTGCCAGCAGCTGGGGGAACACTGAAGCTTTCTTT
clone_size: few; j_call: TRBJ2-1; d_call: TRBD2; v_call: TRBV20-1; cdr3_aa: CSARKGGGLYNEQFF; cdr3_nt: TGCAGTGCTAGAAAAGGCGGGGGGCTTTACAATGAGCAGTTCTTC
clone_size: .; j_call: TRBJ2-3; d_call: TRBD1; v_call: TRBV5-6; cdr3_aa: CASSPGTGRRTDTQYF; cdr3_nt: TGTGCCAGCAGCCCGGGGACAGGAAGAAGGACAGATACGCAGTATTTT
clone_size: .; j_call: TRBJ2-1; d_call: .; v_call: TRBV7-6; cdr3_aa: CASTYGPPTYNEQFF; cdr3_nt: TGTGCCAGTACTTACGGGCCTCCAACCTACAATGAGCAGTTCTTC
clone_size: few; j_call: TRBJ1-5; d_call: .; v_call: TRBV7-6; cdr3_aa: CASSREFNQPQHF; cdr3_nt: TGTGCCAGCAGTCGGGAGTTCAATCAGCCCCAGCATTTT
clone_size: few; j_call: TRBJ1-2; d_call: .; v_call: TRBV6-6; cdr3_aa: CASSYSDSRRGYTF; cdr3_nt: TGTGCCAGCAGTTACTCGGACAGTCGACGGGGCTACACCTTC
clone_size: .; j_call: TRBJ1-5; d_call: .; v_call: TRBV23-1; cdr3_aa: CASNPKFGNHPGTASNQPQHF; cdr3_nt: TGCGCCAGCAACCCGAAATTTGGAAACCACCCGGGGACCGCGAGCAATCAGCCCCAGCATTTT
clone_size: few; j_call: TRBJ2-3; d_call: TRBD2; v_call: TRBV6-8; cdr3_aa: CASSYGKREVADTQYF; cdr3_nt: TGTGCCAGCAGTTACGGGAAGCGGGAGGTGGCAGATACGCAGTATTTT
clone_size: .; j_call: TRBJ1-6; d_call: .; v_call: TRBV30; cdr3_aa: CAWSTGGSSYNSPLHF; cdr3_nt: TGTGCCTGGAGTACTGGGGGGAGCTCCTATAATTCACCCCTCCACTTT
clone_size: .; j_call: TRBJ2-7; d_call: TRBD2; v_call: TRBV6-1; cdr3_aa: CASSSKRLSGTKTYEQYF; cdr3_nt: TGTGCCAGCAGTTCGAAAAGACTTAGCGGGACTAAAACCTACGAGCAGTACTTC
clone_size: .; j_call: TRBJ1-2; d_call: .; v_call: TRBV5-6; cdr3_aa: CASSPQGYDYGYTF; cdr3_nt: TGTGCCAGCAGCCCACAGGGTTACGACTATGGCTACACCTTC
clone_size: .; j_call: TRBJ2-7; d_call: TRBD1; v_call: TRBV7-6; cdr3_aa: CASSLVSPGQYYEQYF; cdr3_nt: TGTGCCAGCAGCTTAGTCAGTCCGGGACAGTACTACGAGCAGTACTTC
clone_size: many; j_call: TRBJ1-6; d_call: .; v_call: TRBV7-2; cdr3_aa: CASSLGQVGDSPLHF; cdr3_nt: TGTGCCAGCAGCTTAGGGCAGGTCGGGGATTCACCCCTCCACTTT
clone_size: few; j_call: TRBJ1-3; d_call: .; v_call: TRBV4-2; cdr3_aa: CASSQRSKGDTIYF; cdr3_nt: TGTGCCAGCAGCCAGCGATCCAAGGGGGACACCATATATTTT
clone_size: few; j_call: TRBJ2-5; d_call: .; v_call: TRBV7-9; cdr3_aa: CASSSDLYQETQYF; cdr3_nt: TGTGCCAGCAGCTCCGATCTGTACCAAGAGACCCAGTACTTC
clone_size: once; j_call: TRBJ2-5; d_call: .; v_call: TRBV20-1; cdr3_aa: CSASSRVQETQYF; cdr3_nt: TGCAGTGCCTCGTCACGGGTCCAAGAGACCCAGTACTTC
clone_size: few; j_call: TRBJ2-3; d_call: TRBD2; v_call: TRBV20-1; cdr3_aa: CSARRLASTDTQYF; cdr3_nt: TGCAGTGCTAGACGACTAGCGTCTACAGATACGCAGTATTTT
clone_size: .; j_call: TRBJ2-1; d_call: .; v_call: TRBV5-4; cdr3_aa: CASSLALSNEQFF; cdr3_nt: TGTGCCAGCAGCTTGGCCTTATCAAATGAGCAGTTCTTC
clone_size: .; j_call: TRBJ2-1; d_call: .; v_call: TRBV20-1; cdr3_aa: CSARSAMGEQFF; cdr3_nt: TGCAGTGCTAGATCCGCAATGGGTGAGCAGTTCTTC
clone_size: .; j_call: TRBJ2-1; d_call: .; v_call: TRBV7-2; cdr3_aa: CASIDHSYNEQFF; cdr3_nt: TGTGCCAGCATCGACCACTCCTACAATGAGCAGTTCTTC
clone_size: .; j_call: TRBJ1-5; d_call: TRBD1; v_call: TRBV7-9; cdr3_aa: CASSSDREDQPQHF; cdr3_nt: TGTGCCAGCAGCTCGGACAGGGAGGATCAGCCCCAGCATTTT
clone_size: .; j_call: TRBJ2-1; d_call: .; v_call: TRBV10-3; cdr3_aa: CAISEGRMEFF; cdr3_nt: TGTGCCATCAGTGAAGGGAGGATGGAGTTCTTC
clone_size: many; j_call: TRBJ2-3; d_call: TRBD2; v_call: TRBV6-1; cdr3_aa: CASSDLAGADTQYF; cdr3_nt: TGTGCCAGCAGTGATCTAGCGGGAGCAGATACGCAGTATTTT
clone_size: .; j_call: TRBJ2-1; d_call: .; v_call: TRBV4-3; cdr3_aa: CASSQVAGSYNEQFF; cdr3_nt: TGCGCCAGCAGCCAAGTTGCAGGCTCCTACAATGAGCAGTTCTTC
clone_size: .; j_call: TRBJ2-5; d_call: .; v_call: TRBV7-9; cdr3_aa: CASSLVAPTETQYF; cdr3_nt: TGTGCCAGCAGCTTAGTTGCACCAACAGAGACCCAGTACTTC
clone_size: .; j_call: TRBJ2-6; d_call: TRBD2; v_call: TRBV7-8; cdr3_aa: CASSPPRAGSPSGANVLTF; cdr3_nt: TGTGCCAGCAGCCCGCCTCGAGCGGGGAGCCCCTCTGGGGCCAACGTCCTGACTTTC
clone_size: .; j_call: TRBJ2-7; d_call: .; v_call: TRBV10-2; cdr3_aa: CATEREAYEQYF; cdr3_nt: TGCGCCACCGAACGGGAAGCCTACGAGCAGTACTTC
clone_size: few; j_call: TRBJ2-3; d_call: TRBD2; v_call: TRBV20-1; cdr3_aa: CSAPRDYSTDTQYF; cdr3_nt: TGCAGTGCTCCCCGGGACTACAGCACAGATACGCAGTATTTT
clone_size: .; j_call: TRBJ2-5; d_call: .; v_call: TRBV12-3/TRBV12-4; cdr3_aa: CASSFEGVGETQYF; cdr3_nt: TGTGCCAGCAGTTTTGAGGGAGTAGGTGAGACCCAGTACTTC